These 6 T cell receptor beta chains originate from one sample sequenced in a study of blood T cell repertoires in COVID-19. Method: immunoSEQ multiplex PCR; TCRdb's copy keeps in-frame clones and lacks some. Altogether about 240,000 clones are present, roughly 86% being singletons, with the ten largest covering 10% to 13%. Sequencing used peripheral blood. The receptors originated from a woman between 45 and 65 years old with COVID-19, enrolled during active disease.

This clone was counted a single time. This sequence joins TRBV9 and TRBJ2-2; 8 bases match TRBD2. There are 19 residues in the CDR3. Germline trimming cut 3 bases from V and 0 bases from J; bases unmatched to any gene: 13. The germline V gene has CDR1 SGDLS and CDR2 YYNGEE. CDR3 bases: TGTGCCAGCAGCGACCCGACTAGCGCGCTACGACCGAACACCGGGGAGCTGTTTTTT. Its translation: CASSDPTSALRPNTGELFF.

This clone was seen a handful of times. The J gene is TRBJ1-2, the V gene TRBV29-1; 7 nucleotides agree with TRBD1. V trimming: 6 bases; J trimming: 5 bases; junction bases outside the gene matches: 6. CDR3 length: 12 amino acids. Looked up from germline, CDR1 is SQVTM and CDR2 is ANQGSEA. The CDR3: CSVENRGYGYTF. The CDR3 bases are TGCAGCGTCGAAAACAGGGGATATGGCTACACCTTC. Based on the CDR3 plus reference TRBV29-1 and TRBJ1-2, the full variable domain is SAVISQKPSRDICQRGTSLTIQCQVDSQVTMMFWYRQQPGQSLTLIATANQGSEATYESGFVIDKFPISRPNLTFSTLTVSNMSPEDSSIYLCSVENRGYGYTFGSGTRLTVV.

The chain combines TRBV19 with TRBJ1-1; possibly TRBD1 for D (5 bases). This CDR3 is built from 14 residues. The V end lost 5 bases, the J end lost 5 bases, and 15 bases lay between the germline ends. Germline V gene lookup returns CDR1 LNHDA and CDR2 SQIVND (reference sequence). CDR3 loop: CASSVDSLGTEAFF. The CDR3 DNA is TGTGCCAGTAGTGTTGACAGTTTGGGGACTGAAGCTTTCTTT.

CDR3 residues: CASSMPRSPASYGYTF. As DNA, the CDR3 is TGTGCCAGTAGTATGCCCAGATCGCCTGCCAGCTATGGCTACACCTTC. The V gene is TRBV19, the J gene TRBJ1-2; D gene uncertain. Trimming removed 3 bases at V and 4 bases at J, with 18 bases between. The CDR3 consists of 16 residues. In germline, CDR1 is LNHDA, CDR2 SQIVND (reference sequence).

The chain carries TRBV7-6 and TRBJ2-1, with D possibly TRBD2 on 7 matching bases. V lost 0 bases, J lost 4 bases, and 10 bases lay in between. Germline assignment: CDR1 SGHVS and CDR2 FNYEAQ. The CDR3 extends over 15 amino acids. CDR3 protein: CASSLAGGPYNEQFF. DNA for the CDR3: TGTGCCAGCAGCTTAGCGGGGGGGCCGTACAATGAGCAGTTCTTC.

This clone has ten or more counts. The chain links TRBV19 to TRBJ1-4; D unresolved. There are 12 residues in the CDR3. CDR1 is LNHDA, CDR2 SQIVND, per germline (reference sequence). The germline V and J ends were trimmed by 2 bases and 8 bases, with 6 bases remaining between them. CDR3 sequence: CASSIRSEKLFF. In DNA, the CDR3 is TGTGCCAGTAGTATAAGGAGCGAAAAACTGTTTTTT.